The 7 T cell receptor beta chains below were found in one sample sequenced in a study of blood T cell repertoires in COVID-19. Sequencing was performed with immunoSEQ multiplex PCR; in TCRdb, only in-frame clones are kept and a portion is missing. Among 70,000 to 90,000 clones listed, just over 85% were seen once. The specimen was peripheral blood. The receptors come from a human donor in a cohort sampled during active COVID-19.

The chain has TRBV19 and TRBJ1-5; D unresolved. Per the germline V gene, CDR1 is LNHDA and CDR2 is SQIVND (reference sequence). Trimming removed 6 bases from V and 2 bases from J, with 5 bases in between. This CDR3 has 12 residues. CDR3 nucleotide sequence: TGTGCCAGTAGGCAGGGCAATCAGCCCCAGCATTTT. The encoded protein is CASRQGNQPQHF.

This clone was seen once. The genes are TRBV9 and TRBJ2-3, with D unclear. Trimming shortened V by 0 bases and J by 4 bases, and 12 bases separated the two germline ends. CDR3 size: 15 residues. CDR1 and CDR2 (germline): SGDLS, YYNGEE. The CDR3 here is CASSVGAHNADTQYF. DNA for the CDR3: TGTGCCAGCAGCGTAGGTGCACATAACGCAGATACGCAGTATTTT.

The chain employs TRBV7-2 and TRBJ2-1; D is uncertain. V was clipped by 6 bases and J by 10 bases, with 13 bases between them. This CDR3 is 12 amino acids long. Germline loops: CDR1 SGHTA, CDR2 FQGNSA. CDR3 sequence reads: CASSLPSPEQFF. CDR3 sequence (DNA): TGTGCCAGCAGTCTACCCTCCCCCGAGCAGTTCTTC.

The chain couples TRBV20-1 to TRBJ1-2, with TRBD1 identical over 8 bases. The V gene end was trimmed by 3 bases and the J gene end by 8 bases; junction bases not matched to a gene: 20. The V gene's germline CDR1 is DFQATT and CDR2 SNEGSKA (reference sequence). This CDR3 has 17 residues. The CDR3 DNA reads as TGCAGTGCTAGTACCCCTGGACAGGGTGTAAAGTCGGGGGGCTACACCTTC. It yields the protein CSASTPGQGVKSGGYTF.

V usage is TRBV5-1 and J usage is TRBJ1-6; 9 bases align to TRBD1. Germline values: CDR1 SGHRS, CDR2 YFSETQ. J lost 9 bases, V lost 2 bases, and 3 bases had no gene match. The CDR3 is made up of 14 amino acids. CDR3 coding DNA: TGCGCCAGCAGCTTACAGGGGGCGATTTCACCCCTCCACTTT. This gives the protein CASSLQGAISPLHF.

This rearrangement joins TRBV5-8 to TRBJ1-5; 7 bases are a match to TRBD1. V dropped 4 bases and J dropped 3; count of bases not matched to a gene: 10. The CDR3 spans 16 residues. Germline CDR1 SGHTS, CDR2 YDEGEE. CDR3 DNA sequence: TGTGCCAGCAGCACGCCGGGACAGAGGCTCAATCAGCCCCAGCATTTT. Residues: CASSTPGQRLNQPQHF.

The V gene is TRBV19, the J gene TRBJ1-1; D possibly corresponds to TRBD1 (5 bases). CDR1 is LNHDA, CDR2 SQIVND, per germline (reference sequence). This CDR3 has 13 residues. V dropped 3 bases and J dropped 4 bases, with 9 bases sitting between them. The CDR3: CASSIRGSTEAFF. CDR3 in DNA: TGTGCCAGTAGTATTCGGGGGAGCACTGAAGCTTTCTTT.